This record looks at one TCR beta chain sequence and its context. There is no known antigen for this receptor. Per-base qualities were not stored, and no clone one base away is much larger. The sample belongs to a study of blood T cell repertoires in COVID-19 (dated by TCRdb to the early 2020s). Background on the whole study: Samples covering the acute and convalescent phases of COVID-19 were provided by collaborators in the United States, Italy and Spain. The prospective study material was composed of cDNA or gDNA derived from T cells, B-cell-depleted T cells, or PBMCs. Deeply sampled blood TCRbeta repertoires from subjects exposed to, actively infected with, or recovered from COVID-19 were included in the dataset. A freely available public database, intended as a resource for researchers studying the immune response to SARS-CoV-2, is where the repertoires were released. Samples were obtained from the ongoing ImmuneRACE study (first 160 participants) and from 1,254 subjects provided by 6 global collaborators. The sample metadata nearly always contained a de-identified subject ID, COVID-19 status, age in years and sex. Where available, HLA class I and class II types were taken from metadata supplied by the sample provider and were not determined by assay-based typing. The full study reports these points: Clinical and demographic metadata were provided uncurated, with the amount varying by source and participant.

In Seattle, one collaborating source enrolled patients while the infection was active and tracked those patients longitudinally over the course of disease. Whole blood was collected in K2EDTA tubes by collaborating institutions according to the institutions' own protocols. For TCRbeta analysis, collaborators shipped samples as frozen whole blood, isolated PBMCs, or DNA extracted from either of those sample types. TCRbeta CDR3 regions were amplified from genomic DNA by means of the immunoSEQ Assay, a bias-controlled multiplex PCR. Per the authors' processing: Within the assay, amplification of reference gene primers was used to estimate how many nucleated cells each sample contained. Sequence reads were collapsed and filtered to measure the absolute abundance of every unique TCRbeta CDR3 rearrangement. For each sample, productive Simpson clonality was calculated as the square root of Simpson's diversity index across productive rearrangements. TCRdb limited this immuneACCESS table to in-frame rearrangements with V and J called. A share of clones is missing; checked studies link under half to unresolved V genes, and the rest is unexplained. V, J and clone size are those of that table, while D and trimming were read from the DNA. The sample table contains approximately 300,000 clones; only one count was recorded for around nine tenths of them. About 11% of the sample is taken by the ten largest.

The TCR sequence derives from a woman in her 30s with COVID-19, enrolled during active disease. The sequencing input was peripheral blood.

The DNA sequence is as follows: TGCAGTGCTCAGACACCCTATGGCTACACCTTC. Its product reads: CSAQTPYGYTF. The chain employs TRBV20-1 and TRBJ1-2, with no D gene named confidently. CDR3 length: 11 amino acids, cysteine to phenylalanine. Here the CDR3 DNA is all that survives: 33 bases in frame from base 1. At the junction V is shortened by 5 bases and J by 4 bases, with 8 bases in between. The germline V gene (reference sequence) provides CDR1 DFQATT and CDR2 SNEGSKA.